Following are 19 T cell receptor beta chains from one sample sequenced in a study of control samples from healthy donors and cancer patients (dated by TCRdb to 2018 to 2020). The library came from the immunoSEQ multiplex PCR assay. TCRdb's version of the immuneACCESS table is confined to in-frame rearrangements and falls short of the full clone set. An unresolved V gene accounts for under half of the shortfall where checked; the remainder is of unknown origin. The sample has 150,000 to 200,000 clones on record, 85% to 95% of them singletons. In total, the top ten clones hold just over 1.4% of the sample. The specimen was blood. The receptor set was obtained from a man aged 25 to 40 in good health.

V and J are TRBV5-1 and TRBJ2-2, with 7 nucleotides matching TRBD2. The germline V gene encodes CDR1 SGHRS and CDR2 YFSETQ. The CDR3 runs to 16 residues. Trimming cost V 0 bases and J 4 bases; bases outside gene matches: 6. The chain's CDR3 is CASSLVVTSFTGELFF. CDR3 sequence (DNA): TGCGCCAGCAGCTTGGTTGTGACTAGCTTCACCGGGGAGCTGTTTTTT.

Only one count was recorded for this clone. The same CDR3 also results from other DNA sequences found in this sample. The chain couples TRBV3-1 (or the pseudogene TRBV3-2) to TRBJ1-5; D unclear. Between the trimmed V and J ends, which lost 2 bases and 2 bases, there was a span of 4 bases. The germline gives CDR1 LGHDT, CDR2 YNNKEL (reference sequence). There are 13 residues in the CDR3. This chain's CDR3 is CASSQMGNQPQHF. The DNA of the CDR3 is TGTGCCAGCAGCCAAATGGGCAATCAGCCCCAGCATTTT.

Note on this clone: Germline is not matched at one junction end, which may reflect a read error. The gene calls are TRBV19 and TRBJ1-2; 9 bases match TRBD1. The germline CDR1 and CDR2 sequences are LNHDA and SQIVND (reference sequence). This CDR3 comprises 14 residues. DNA of the CDR3: TGTGCCAGTAGTCTAGACAGGGGGTTTGGTGGCTACACCTTC. This translates into CASSLDRGFGGYTF.

This rearrangement joins TRBV9 to TRBJ1-2; tentative D call: TRBD1 (5 bases). Germline V gene lookup returns CDR1 SGDLS and CDR2 YYNGEE. Between the trimmed V and J ends, which lost 3 bases and 6 bases, there was a span of 12 bases. The CDR3 contains 13 residues. Here the CDR3 DNA reads TGTGCCAGCAGCGCGTGGCGCAGGGATGGCTACACCTTC. As protein: CASSAWRRDGYTF.

The table lists this clone with a count of one. V is TRBV30 and J is TRBJ1-1; D remains unclear. The V end was cut by 1 base, the J end by 3 bases, with 3 bases between. The CDR3 spans 11 residues. CDR1 and CDR2 from the germline V gene are GTSNPN and SVGIG (reference sequence). The CDR3 DNA follows: TGTGCCTGGAGTGAAGACACTGAAGCTTTCTTT. As protein: CAWSEDTEAFF.

The chain recombines TRBV6-2 or TRBV6-3 with TRBJ1-2; 8 nucleotides line up with TRBD1. The CDR3 is made up of 12 amino acids. V shed 6 bases and J 8 bases; nucleotides not matched to a gene: 5. Per germline, CDR1 MNHEY and CDR2 SVGEGT. CDR3 DNA: TGTGCCAGCAGCACCGGGACAGGAGGCTACACCTTC. This sequence encodes CASSTGTGGYTF.

J is TRBJ1-6 and V is TRBV5-1; a weak D match, TRBD1 (5 bases). The germline gives CDR1 SGHRS, CDR2 YFSETQ. The CDR3 is made up of 16 amino acids. V gave up 1 base and J gave up 1 base, with 9 bases separating them. CDR3 DNA sequence: TGCGCCAGCAGCTTGAGGCAGGGATCCTATAATTCACCCCTCCACTTT. It yields the protein CASSLRQGSYNSPLHF.

This chain joins TRBV2 and TRBJ1-4; possibly TRBD1 for D (6 bases). The germline V gene has CDR1 SNHLY and CDR2 FYNNEI. Between the trimmed V and J ends, which lost 6 bases and 2 bases, there was a span of 7 bases. The CDR3 runs to 13 residues. The CDR3 DNA is TGTGCCAGCAGAAGGGGGACTAATGAAAAACTGTTTTTT. As protein: CASRRGTNEKLFF.

V is TRBV2 and J is TRBJ2-5; D might be TRBD1 (6 bases). Trimming cost V 5 bases and J 2 bases, with 15 bases left between them. This CDR3 region has 15 residues. Germline values: CDR1 SNHLY, CDR2 FYNNEI. CDR3 in amino acids: CASSHNGGQQETQYF. For the CDR3, the DNA is TGTGCCAGCAGTCATAACGGCGGACAGCAAGAGACCCAGTACTTC.

The chain combines TRBV4-3 with TRBJ1-4; D gene ambiguous. Germline V gene lookup returns CDR1 LGHNA and CDR2 YSLEER. The CDR3 contains 19 residues. The V end was cut by 0 bases, the J end by 0 bases, with 17 bases between. The CDR3 loop is CASSQDILAGLATNEKLFF. The CDR3 DNA sequence: TGCGCCAGCAGCCAAGATATATTGGCGGGCCTCGCAACTAATGAAAAACTGTTTTTT.

The V and J genes are TRBV24-1 and TRBJ1-1; D is uncertain. V was pared by 1 base and J by 7 bases, with 18 bases between. Germline CDR1 is KGHDR and CDR2 is SFDVKD. The CDR3 has 16 residues. The CDR3: CATSDFNFVWEDEAFF. The CDR3 DNA follows: TGTGCCACCAGTGATTTTAATTTTGTTTGGGAGGATGAAGCTTTCTTT.

This chain joins TRBV3-1 (or the pseudogene TRBV3-2) and TRBJ2-1, with 8 bases identical to TRBD1. After removal of 4 bases from V and 7 bases from J, the junction contained 3 bases not matched to a gene. CDR1 and CDR2 from the germline V gene are LGHDT and YNNKEL (reference sequence). The CDR3 is 13 residues long. The DNA of the CDR3 is TGTGCCAGCAGCCGGACAGGGTCAAATGAGCAGTTCTTC. Encoded protein: CASSRTGSNEQFF.

The chain joins TRBV30 to TRBJ1-2; D is uncertain. Trimming took 2 bases from V and 4 from J, leaving 17 bases between them. This CDR3 spans 15 amino acids. The germline gives CDR1 GTSNPN, CDR2 SVGIG (reference sequence). The CDR3 here is CAWSSTRPRRYGYTF. The CDR3 DNA sequence: TGTGCCTGGAGTTCAACACGGCCTCGACGCTATGGCTACACCTTC.

The rearrangement links TRBV25-1 to TRBJ2-5; 13 nucleotides line up with TRBD2. This CDR3 contains 15 residues. Unmatched junction bases numbered 6, after V lost 4 bases and J lost 7 bases. Germline V lookup: CDR1 MGHDK, CDR2 SYGVNS. The CDR3 DNA is TGTGCCAGCAGTGCCCGGACTAGCGGGGGCCGGACCCAGTACTTC. Translation: CASSARTSGGRTQYF.

The chain has TRBV30 and TRBJ1-2, with 7 bases identical to TRBD1. Germline CDR1 reads GTSNPN; CDR2 reads SVGIG (reference sequence). V was pared by 1 base and J by 8 bases, with 10 bases of the junction left unmatched. The CDR3 consists of 14 residues. Here the CDR3 reads CAWSGDRELKGYTF. The CDR3 nucleotides are TGTGCCTGGAGTGGCGACAGGGAGCTTAAGGGCTACACCTTC.

The rearrangement links TRBV19 to TRBJ2-3; TRBD2 matches 8 bases. The CDR3 is made up of 15 amino acids. Germline CDR1 LNHDA, CDR2 SQIVND (reference sequence). The V gene end was trimmed by 2 bases and the J gene end by 5 bases; junction bases not matched to a gene: 6. In DNA form, the CDR3 reads TGTGCCAGTAGTATACCGGGACTAGGGGTAGATACGCAGTATTTT. It specifies CASSIPGLGVDTQYF.

V is TRBV28 and J is TRBJ1-5; TRBD1 matches 10 bases. CDR3 length: 21 residues. The germline V gene encodes CDR1 MDHEN and CDR2 SYDVKM. V was pared by 6 bases and J by 6 bases, with 26 bases of the junction left unmatched. The chain's CDR3 is CASSPFWVEGQGRRRGQPQHF. The CDR3 region has the DNA TGTGCCAGCAGCCCCTTTTGGGTAGAGGGACAGGGGAGGAGACGTGGTCAGCCCCAGCATTTT.

In the case of this clone: Different DNA sequences within this sample yield the same CDR3. This sequence joins TRBV12-5 and TRBJ1-5, with unresolved D. Germline V gene sequence: CDR1 LGHNT, CDR2 FRNRAP. V dropped 4 bases and J dropped 3 bases, with 4 bases sitting between them. This CDR3 is built from 12 residues. The CDR3 spells CASGSNNQPQHF. In DNA form, the CDR3 reads TGTGCTAGTGGTTCCAACAATCAGCCCCAGCATTTT.

The CDR3: CASSFQLRLIEAEAFF. CDR3 coding DNA: TGTGCCAGCAGCTTTCAACTACGCTTGATCGAGGCGGAGGCTTTCTTT. The chain carries TRBV7-9 and TRBJ1-1; D remains ambiguous. The CDR3 loop spans 16 amino acids. Trimming removed 3 bases from V and 11 bases from J, with 25 bases in between. CDR1 and CDR2 (germline): SEHNR, FQNEAQ (reference sequence).